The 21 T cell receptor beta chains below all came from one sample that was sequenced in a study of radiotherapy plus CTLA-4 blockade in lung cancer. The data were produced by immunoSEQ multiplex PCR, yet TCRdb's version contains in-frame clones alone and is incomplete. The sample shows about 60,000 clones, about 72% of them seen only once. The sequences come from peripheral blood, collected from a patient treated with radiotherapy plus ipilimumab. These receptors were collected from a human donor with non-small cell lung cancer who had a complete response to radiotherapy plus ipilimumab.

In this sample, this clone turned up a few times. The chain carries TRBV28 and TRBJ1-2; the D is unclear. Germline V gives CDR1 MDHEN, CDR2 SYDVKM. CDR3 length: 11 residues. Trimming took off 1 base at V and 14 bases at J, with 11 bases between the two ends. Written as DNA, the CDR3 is TGTGCCAGCAGTTTATTAGAGGGAACGACCTTC. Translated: CASSLLEGTTF.

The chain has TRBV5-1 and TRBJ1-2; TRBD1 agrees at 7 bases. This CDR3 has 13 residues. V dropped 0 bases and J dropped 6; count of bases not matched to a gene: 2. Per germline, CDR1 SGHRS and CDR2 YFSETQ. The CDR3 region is CASSLGTGNGYTF. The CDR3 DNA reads TGCGCCAGCAGCTTGGGGACAGGCAATGGCTACACCTTC.

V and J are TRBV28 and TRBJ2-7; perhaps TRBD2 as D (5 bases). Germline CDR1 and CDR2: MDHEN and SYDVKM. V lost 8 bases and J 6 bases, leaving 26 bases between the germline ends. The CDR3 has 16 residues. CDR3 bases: TGTGCCAGCCGACTACGTCCAGGCCCCCTACTTTTCGAGCAGTACTTC. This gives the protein CASRLRPGPLLFEQYF. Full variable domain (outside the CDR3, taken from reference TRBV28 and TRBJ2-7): DVKVTQSSRYLVKRTGEKVFLECVQDMDHENMFWYRQDPGLGLRLIYFSYDVKMKEKGDIPEGYSVSREKKERFSLILESASTNQTSMYLCASRLRPGPLLFEQYFGPGTRLTVT.

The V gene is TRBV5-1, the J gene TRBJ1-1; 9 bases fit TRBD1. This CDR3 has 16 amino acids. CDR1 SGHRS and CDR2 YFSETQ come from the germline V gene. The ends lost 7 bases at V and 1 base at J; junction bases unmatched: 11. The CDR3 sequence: CASEPGQGFKNTEAFF. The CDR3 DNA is TGCGCCAGCGAACCGGGACAGGGATTTAAGAACACTGAAGCTTTCTTT. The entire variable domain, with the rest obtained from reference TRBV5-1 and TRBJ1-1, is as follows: KAGVTQTPRYLIKTRGQQVTLSCSPISGHRSVSWYQQTPGQGLQFLFEYFSETQRNKGNFPGRFSGRQFSNSRSEMNVSTLELGDSALYLCASEPGQGFKNTEAFFGQGTRLTVV.

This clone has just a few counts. CDR3 nucleotides: TGTGCCAGCAGCCAAGTTAAGGGGACAGCGATGGGGGCATCGGATCAGCCCCAGCATTTT. Amino acids: CASSQVKGTAMGASDQPQHF. The chain recombines TRBV14 with TRBJ1-5, with TRBD1 identical over 7 bases. V trimming: 1 base; J trimming: 5 bases; junction bases outside the gene matches: 20. This CDR3 region has 20 residues. From germline, CDR1 is SGHDN and CDR2 FVKESK.

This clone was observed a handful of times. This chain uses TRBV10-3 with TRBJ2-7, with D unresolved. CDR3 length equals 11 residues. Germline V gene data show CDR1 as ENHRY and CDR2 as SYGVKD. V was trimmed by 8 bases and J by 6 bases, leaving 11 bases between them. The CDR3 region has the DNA TGTGCCATCGGTAAGGAGCTCGAGCAGTACTTC. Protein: CAIGKELEQYF.

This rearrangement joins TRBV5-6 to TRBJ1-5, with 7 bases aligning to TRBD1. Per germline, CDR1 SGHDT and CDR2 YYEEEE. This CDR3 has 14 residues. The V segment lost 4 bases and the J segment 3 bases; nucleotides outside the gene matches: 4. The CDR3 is CASSLGQINQPQHF. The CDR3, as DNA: TGTGCCAGCAGCCTGGGACAGATCAATCAGCCCCAGCATTTT.

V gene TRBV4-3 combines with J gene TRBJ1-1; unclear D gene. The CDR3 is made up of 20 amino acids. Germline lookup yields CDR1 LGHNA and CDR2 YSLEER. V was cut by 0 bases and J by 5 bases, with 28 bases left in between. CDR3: CASSQEVREVYGRRRTEAFF. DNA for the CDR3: TGCGCCAGCAGCCAAGAGGTCCGGGAAGTTTACGGGAGGCGGAGGACTGAAGCTTTCTTT.

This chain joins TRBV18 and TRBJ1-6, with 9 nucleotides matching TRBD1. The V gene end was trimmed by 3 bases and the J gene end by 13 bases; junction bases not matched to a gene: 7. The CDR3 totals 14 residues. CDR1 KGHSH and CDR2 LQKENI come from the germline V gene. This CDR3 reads CASSPDGQGRPLHF. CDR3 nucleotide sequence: TGTGCCAGCTCACCCGATGGACAGGGGCGGCCCCTCCACTTT.

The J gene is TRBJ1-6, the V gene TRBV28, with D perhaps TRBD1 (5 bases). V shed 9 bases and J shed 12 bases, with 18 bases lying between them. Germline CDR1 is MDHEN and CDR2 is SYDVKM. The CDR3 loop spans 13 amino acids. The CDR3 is CASRTGPRGPLHF. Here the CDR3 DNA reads TGTGCCAGTCGAACCGGGCCAAGGGGACCCCTCCACTTT.

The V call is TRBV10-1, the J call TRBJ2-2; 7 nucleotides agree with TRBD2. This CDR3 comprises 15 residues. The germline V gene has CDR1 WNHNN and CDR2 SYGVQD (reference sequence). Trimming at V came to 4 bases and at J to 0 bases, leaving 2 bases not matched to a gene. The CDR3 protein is CASSASGSNTGELFF. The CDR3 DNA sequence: TGCGCCAGCAGTGCTAGCGGTTCGAACACCGGGGAGCTGTTTTTT.

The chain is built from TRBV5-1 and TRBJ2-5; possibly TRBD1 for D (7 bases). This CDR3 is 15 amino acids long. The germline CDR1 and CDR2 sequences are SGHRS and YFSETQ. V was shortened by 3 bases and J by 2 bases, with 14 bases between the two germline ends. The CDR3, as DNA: TGCGCCAGCAGCTCCCAGGGGGGTCAGCAAGAGACCCAGTACTTC. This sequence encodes CASSSQGGQQETQYF.

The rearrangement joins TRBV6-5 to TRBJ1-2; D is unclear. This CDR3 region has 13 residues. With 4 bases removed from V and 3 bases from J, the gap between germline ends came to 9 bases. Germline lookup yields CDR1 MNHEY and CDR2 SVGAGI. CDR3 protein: CASSSGDYYGYTF. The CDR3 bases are TGTGCCAGCAGTTCGGGTGACTACTATGGCTACACCTTC.

CDR3 DNA: TGTGCCTGGAACGGAGTTGGGTCGGAAGAGACCCAGTACTTC. Its protein is CAWNGVGSEETQYF. The V call is TRBV30, the J call TRBJ2-5; D is ambiguous. Between the trimmed V and J ends, which lost 4 bases and 3 bases, there was a span of 15 bases. The CDR3 is 14 amino acids. Germline loops: CDR1 GTSNPN, CDR2 SVGIG (reference sequence).

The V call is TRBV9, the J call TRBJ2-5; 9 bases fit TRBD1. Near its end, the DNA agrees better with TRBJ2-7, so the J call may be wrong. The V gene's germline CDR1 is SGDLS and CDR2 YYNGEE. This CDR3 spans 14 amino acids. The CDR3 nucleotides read TGTGCCAGCAGCGTAGGGACAGGGGCCTACGAGCAGTACTTC. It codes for CASSVGTGAYEQYF.

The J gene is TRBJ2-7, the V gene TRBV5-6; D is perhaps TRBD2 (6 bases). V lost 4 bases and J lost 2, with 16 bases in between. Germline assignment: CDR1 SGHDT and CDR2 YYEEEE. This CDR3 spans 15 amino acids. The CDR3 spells CASSGGVRGAYEQYF. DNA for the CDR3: TGTGCCAGCAGCGGCGGGGTCAGAGGGGCCTACGAGCAGTACTTC. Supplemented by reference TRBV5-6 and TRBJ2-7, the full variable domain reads DAGVTQSPTHLIKTRGQQVTLRCSPKSGHDTVSWYQQALGQGPQFIFQYYEEEERQRGNFPDRFSGHQFPNYSSELNVNALLLGDSALYLCASSGGVRGAYEQYFGPGTRLTVT.

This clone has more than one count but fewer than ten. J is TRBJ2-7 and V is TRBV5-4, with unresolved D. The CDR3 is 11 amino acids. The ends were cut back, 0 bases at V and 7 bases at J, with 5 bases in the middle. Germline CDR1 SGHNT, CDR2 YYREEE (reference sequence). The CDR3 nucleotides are TGTGCCAGCAGCTTGGCCCGGGAGCAGTACTTC. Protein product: CASSLAREQYF.

CDR3 sequence: CASSRGQGATETQYF. CDR3 sequence (DNA): TGCGCCAGCAGCAGAGGACAGGGGGCAACGGAGACCCAGTACTTC. This sequence joins TRBV5-1 and TRBJ2-5; 11 bases fit TRBD1. V gave up 4 bases and J gave up 5 bases; unmatched junction bases: 7. Germline CDR1 is SGHRS and CDR2 is YFSETQ. The CDR3 covers 15 residues.

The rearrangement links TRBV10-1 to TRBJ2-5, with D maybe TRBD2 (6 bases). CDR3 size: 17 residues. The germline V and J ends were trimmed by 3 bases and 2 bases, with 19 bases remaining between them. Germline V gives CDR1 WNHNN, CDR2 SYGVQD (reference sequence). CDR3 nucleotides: TGCGCCAGCAGTGACTCGAGGATAGCGGCGGGGCAAGAGACCCAGTACTTC. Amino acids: CASSDSRIAAGQETQYF.

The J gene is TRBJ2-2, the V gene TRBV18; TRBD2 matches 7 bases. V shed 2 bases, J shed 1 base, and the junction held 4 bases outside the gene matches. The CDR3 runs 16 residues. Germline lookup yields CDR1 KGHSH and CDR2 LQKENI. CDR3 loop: CASSPAGAENTGELFF. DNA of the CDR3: TGTGCCAGCTCACCAGCGGGAGCAGAGAACACCGGGGAGCTGTTTTTT. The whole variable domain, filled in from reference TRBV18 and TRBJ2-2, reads NAGVMQNPRHLVRRRGQEARLRCSPMKGHSHVYWYRQLPEEGLKFMVYLQKENIIDESGMPKERFSAEFPKEGPSILRIQQVVRGDSAAYFCASSPAGAENTGELFFGEGSRLTVL.

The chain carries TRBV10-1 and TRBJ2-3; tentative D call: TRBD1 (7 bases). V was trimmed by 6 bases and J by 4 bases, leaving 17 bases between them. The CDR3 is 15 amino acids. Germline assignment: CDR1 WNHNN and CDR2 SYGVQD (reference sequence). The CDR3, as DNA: TGCGCCAGCAGCTTTTCGGAGGGGGCGGCAGATACGCAGTATTTT. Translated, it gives CASSFSEGAADTQYF.